Listed here are 25 T cell receptor beta chains from one sample, sequenced in a study of T-cell memory formation after mild COVID-19. In TCRdb, the 5' RACE reads were re-called with MiXCR into one record per CDR3 protein. The sample lists 250,000 to 300,000 distinct CDR3 sequences, roughly 17% occurring once. The specimen sequenced was PBMCs or a T cell subset sorted from them (not recorded which). These receptors originate from a young man who had mild COVID-19 (a few samples of this study predate the infection). Cell type and time point are not known.

The chain has TRBV20-1 and TRBJ2-5; TRBD2 aligns across 8 bases. Per the germline V gene, CDR1 is DFQATT and CDR2 is SNEGSKA (reference sequence). The junction had 12 bases not matched to a gene; V was cut back by 5 bases and J by 1 base. This CDR3 spans 16 amino acids. In DNA form, the CDR3 reads TGCAGTGCTCCCCAAAAGCGGGGGCCCTTCCAAGAGACCCAGTACTTC. It yields the protein CSAPQKRGPFQETQYF.

The chain employs TRBV5-1 and TRBJ2-1; a possible D gene is TRBD1 (6 bases). Germline V gene lookup returns CDR1 SGHRS and CDR2 YFSETQ. CDR3 length: 15 amino acids. Trimming shortened V by 4 bases and J by 7 bases, and 18 bases separated the two germline ends. The CDR3 DNA reads TGCGCCAGCAGCCCACAGGGTTATATGAGGAATGAGCAGTTCTTC. As protein: CASSPQGYMRNEQFF.

This clonotype was observed a handful of times. V and J are TRBV12-3 or TRBV12-4 and TRBJ2-6, with 11 bases matching TRBD1. This CDR3 has 15 amino acids. The J segment lost 2 bases and the V segment lost 6 bases, leaving 0 bases of the junction unmatched. This CDR3 is CASRGQGAGANVLTF. The CDR3, as DNA: TGTGCCAGCAGGGGACAGGGGGCTGGGGCCAACGTCCTGACTTTC.

The chain joins TRBV11-2 to TRBJ2-5; D may be TRBD1 (6 bases). The CDR3 is made up of 17 amino acids. V shed 3 bases and J shed 5 bases, with 22 bases lying between them. Germline V lookup: CDR1 SGHAT, CDR2 FQNNGV. The CDR3 DNA reads as TGTGCCAGCAGCTTCCTCCCCTCCCAGGGGTGGGGCGAGACCCAGTACTTC. Translation: CASSFLPSQGWGETQYF.

In this sample, this clonotype turned up a few times. The chain carries TRBV7-9 and TRBJ2-1; D is uncertain. The CDR3 has 15 residues. Germline V CDR1 and CDR2: SEHNR, FQNEAQ (reference sequence). V lost 2 bases and J lost 0, with 8 bases in between. As DNA, the CDR3 is TGTGCCAGCAGCTTAACCGCCCTCTCCTACAATGAGCAGTTCTTC. It translates to CASSLTALSYNEQFF.

V usage is TRBV5-1 and J usage is TRBJ2-3, with TRBD1 identical over 8 bases. From germline, CDR1 is SGHRS and CDR2 YFSETQ. CDR3 length: 16 residues. V trimming: 4 bases; J trimming: 0 bases; junction bases outside the gene matches: 7. CDR3 region: CASSVQGVGSTDTQYF. The CDR3 bases are TGCGCCAGCAGCGTACAGGGGGTAGGGAGCACAGATACGCAGTATTTT.

The rearrangement uses TRBV19 and TRBJ2-3; either TRBD1 or TRBD2 may fit D (5 bases each). V was shortened by 6 bases and J by 0 bases, with 13 bases between the two germline ends. In germline, CDR1 is LNHDA, CDR2 SQIVND (reference sequence). The CDR3 spans 15 residues. DNA of the CDR3: TGTGCCAGTAGCCGCCTCCGGGACAGCACAGATACGCAGTATTTT. Its protein product is CASSRLRDSTDTQYF.

This clonotype turned up a few times. The gene calls are TRBV5-4 and TRBJ2-7; D assignment may be TRBD1 or TRBD2 (5 bases each). Trimming took off 3 bases at V and 6 bases at J, with 13 bases between the two ends. This CDR3 has 13 amino acids. CDR1 is SGHNT, CDR2 YYREEE, per germline (reference sequence). This CDR3 is CASSSKGRFEQYV. CDR3 bases: TGTGCCAGCAGCTCAAAGGGACGGTTCGAGCAGTACGTC.

The sample holds a few counts of this clonotype. V gene TRBV5-6 combines with J gene TRBJ1-2, with unresolved D. Germline V gene lookup returns CDR1 SGHDT and CDR2 YYEEEE. This CDR3 region has 15 residues. V was trimmed by 4 bases and J by 0 bases, leaving 13 bases between them. The CDR3 sequence is CASSRQFGANYGYTF. The CDR3 DNA reads as TGTGCCAGCAGCCGTCAGTTTGGGGCTAACTATGGCTACACCTTC.

The chain carries TRBV7-9 and TRBJ2-1, with TRBD1 matching over 8 bases. The germline gives CDR1 SEHNR, CDR2 FQNEAQ (reference sequence). CDR3 length equals 16 residues. The ends lost 5 bases at V and 1 base at J; junction bases unmatched: 7. CDR3 bases: TGTGCCAGCAGCCTCCCGACAGGGGTATCCTACAATGAGCAGTTCTTC. Protein: CASSLPTGVSYNEQFF.

There are a few counts of this clonotype. J is TRBJ2-7 and V is TRBV20-1; D gene unclear. V was pared by 0 bases and J by 4 bases, with 13 bases between. The CDR3 is 14 amino acids. Germline CDR1 reads DFQATT; CDR2 reads SNEGSKA (reference sequence). The CDR3, as DNA: TGCAGTGCTAGAGATCTTGGGATAGCTTACGAGCAGTACGTC. It encodes CSARDLGIAYEQYV.

The chain joins TRBV5-1 to TRBJ2-7, with 7 bases identical to TRBD1. The V and J ends lost 1 base and 3 bases, in that order; junction bases with no gene match: 4. The CDR3 length is 14 residues. Germline CDR1 SGHRS, CDR2 YFSETQ. This chain's CDR3 is CASSLTGVGYEQYV. The DNA of the CDR3 is TGCGCCAGCAGCTTGACAGGGGTTGGCTACGAGCAGTACGTC.

This clonotype showed up many times. The chain links TRBV6-6 to TRBJ2-3; 9 nucleotides line up with TRBD2. Germline CDR1 reads MNHNY; CDR2 reads SVGAGI (reference sequence). This CDR3 has 16 amino acids. The V gene end was trimmed by 6 bases and the J gene end by 1 base; junction bases not matched to a gene: 8. The CDR3 sequence: CASRSGLAGRTDTQYF. DNA for the CDR3: TGTGCCAGCAGATCCGGTCTAGCGGGGCGCACAGATACGCAGTATTTT.

The chain carries TRBV30 and TRBJ2-7; a possible D gene is TRBD2 (6 bases). Per germline, CDR1 GTSNPN and CDR2 SVGIG (reference sequence). V was trimmed by 0 bases and J by 6 bases, leaving 9 bases between them. The CDR3 is made up of 12 amino acids. The CDR3 spells CAWSVSGVEQYF. CDR3 DNA: TGTGCCTGGAGTGTATCGGGGGTCGAGCAGTACTTC. Looking up the rest from reference TRBV30 and TRBJ2-7 gives the full variable domain: SQTIHQWPATLVQPVGSPLSLECTVEGTSNPNLYWYRQAAGRGLQLLFYSVGIGQISSEVPQNLSASRPQDRQFILSSKKLLLSDSGFYLCAWSVSGVEQYFGPGTRLTVT.

This sequence joins TRBV5-1 and TRBJ2-5; weak D call: TRBD2 (7 bases). Trimming left V 3 bases short and J 5 bases short, with 20 bases between. The CDR3 totals 16 residues. Germline loops: CDR1 SGHRS, CDR2 YFSETQ. In nucleotides, the CDR3 is TGCGCCAGCAGCTACCGGGGGGCCGAGGATTTGGAGACCCAGTACTTC. Translated, it gives CASSYRGAEDLETQYF.

The V gene is TRBV29-1, the J gene TRBJ1-1; D gene uncertain. This CDR3 comprises 13 residues. V was trimmed by 6 bases and J by 5 bases, leaving 16 bases between them. The germline V gene has CDR1 SQVTM and CDR2 ANQGSEA. The CDR3 protein is CSVAPLRTTEAFF. Here the CDR3 DNA reads TGCAGCGTCGCGCCCCTTCGGACGACTGAAGCTTTCTTT.

The chain uses TRBV6-5 and TRBJ2-3; the D gene is possibly TRBD2 (7 bases). V gave up 7 bases and J gave up 1 base, with 15 bases separating them. CDR1 and CDR2 from the germline V gene are MNHEY and SVGAGI. This CDR3 spans 15 amino acids. The CDR3 coding sequence is TGTGCCAGCACCATGGGGGGGGGCGGCACAGATACGCAGTATTTT. It codes for CASTMGGGGTDTQYF.

The V gene is TRBV29-1, the J gene TRBJ1-1; 11 bases fit TRBD1. CDR1 SQVTM and CDR2 ANQGSEA come from the germline V gene. J lost 2 bases, V lost 7 bases, and 6 bases had no gene match. The CDR3 is 14 residues long. CDR3 region: CSARTGGSNTEAFF. In DNA form, the CDR3 reads TGCAGCGCCAGGACAGGGGGCAGCAACACTGAAGCTTTCTTT. The full variable domain, with the rest looked up from reference TRBV29-1 and TRBJ1-1, is SAVISQKPSRDICQRGTSLTIQCQVDSQVTMMFWYRQQPGQSLTLIATANQGSEATYESGFVIDKFPISRPNLTFSTLTVSNMSPEDSSIYLCSARTGGSNTEAFFGQGTRLTVV.

This clonotype appeared a few times. The chain links TRBV18 to TRBJ2-5; D is unclear. Trimming removed 2 bases from V and 2 bases from J, with 9 bases in between. The CDR3 covers 14 residues. CDR1 is KGHSH and CDR2 is LQKENI in the germline V gene. CDR3 DNA sequence: TGTGCCAGCTCACCATTGGGCGGACAAGAGACCCAGTACTTC. Translation: CASSPLGGQETQYF. Using reference TRBV18 and TRBJ2-5 for the parts outside the CDR3, the full variable domain is NAGVMQNPRHLVRRRGQEARLRCSPMKGHSHVYWYRQLPEEGLKFMVYLQKENIIDESGMPKERFSAEFPKEGPSILRIQQVVRGDSAAYFCASSPLGGQETQYFGPGTRLLVL.

This clonotype was seen repeatedly, ten times or more. The chain employs TRBV5-1 and TRBJ2-1, with 7 bases fitting TRBD2. Germline CDR1 SGHRS, CDR2 YFSETQ. The ends lost 4 bases at V and 2 bases at J; junction bases unmatched: 9. The CDR3 totals 16 residues. CDR3 loop: CASSPAGVGPYNEQFF. The CDR3 nucleotides are TGCGCCAGCAGCCCCGCGGGGGTAGGGCCCTACAATGAGCAGTTCTTC. Together with reference TRBV5-1 and TRBJ2-1, the CDR3 gives the full variable domain: KAGVTQTPRYLIKTRGQQVTLSCSPISGHRSVSWYQQTPGQGLQFLFEYFSETQRNKGNFPGRFSGRQFSNSRSEMNVSTLELGDSALYLCASSPAGVGPYNEQFFGPGTRLTVL.

This clonotype was picked up a small number of times. The J gene is TRBJ2-5, the V gene TRBV7-2; D is unresolved. CDR3 length equals 14 residues. Trimming shortened V by 4 bases and J by 11 bases, and 20 bases separated the two germline ends. CDR1 SGHTA and CDR2 FQGNSA come from the germline V gene. This CDR3 is CASSSRLEALTQYF. The CDR3 coding sequence is TGTGCCAGCAGCTCCCGACTTGAGGCCCTAACACAGTACTTC. The entire variable domain, with the rest obtained from reference TRBV7-2 and TRBJ2-5, is as follows: GAGVSQSPSNKVTEKGKDVELRCDPISGHTALYWYRQSLGQGLEFLIYFQGNSAPDKSGLPSDRFSAERTGGSVSTLTIQRTQQEDSAVYLCASSSRLEALTQYFGPGTRLLVL.

This chain connects TRBV5-6 to TRBJ2-7; D is possibly TRBD1 (6 bases). CDR3 length equals 13 residues. Trimming removed 5 bases at V and 2 bases at J, with 11 bases between. Germline V lookup: CDR1 SGHDT, CDR2 YYEEEE. The CDR3 protein is CASRGAATYEQYF. CDR3 nucleotide sequence: TGTGCCAGCAGGGGGGCGGCGACCTACGAGCAGTACTTC.

Only a few counts were recorded for this clonotype. The V call is TRBV7-9, the J call TRBJ2-1; TRBD1 agrees at 7 bases. CDR1 is SEHNR and CDR2 is FQNEAQ in the germline V gene (reference sequence). The CDR3 loop spans 15 amino acids. V shed 5 bases and J 8 bases; nucleotides not matched to a gene: 12. The CDR3 sequence is CASSRAGTVLHEQFF. As DNA, the CDR3 is TGTGCCAGCAGCCGAGCCGGGACAGTACTCCATGAGCAGTTCTTC.

This clonotype was seen a few times. This sequence joins TRBV29-1 and TRBJ2-1; 8 bases match TRBD1. J gave up 3 bases and V 6 bases, and 10 bases lay outside the gene matches. The V gene's germline CDR1 is SQVTM and CDR2 ANQGSEA. This CDR3 has 15 amino acids. The CDR3 region is CSVSHTGTGYNEQFF. For the CDR3, the DNA is TGCAGCGTGAGCCACACCGGGACAGGCTACAATGAGCAGTTCTTC.

In nucleotides, the CDR3 is TGCAGCGTTGAAGCCCTTAGAACAGGGGGTGACTACGAGCAGTACTTC. This encodes CSVEALRTGGDYEQYF. The gene calls are TRBV29-1 and TRBJ2-7; TRBD1 aligns across 8 bases. In germline, CDR1 is SQVTM, CDR2 ANQGSEA. The CDR3 has 16 amino acids. J lost 3 bases, V lost 1 base, and 11 bases had no gene match.